The 8 T cell receptor beta chains below all came from one sample that was sequenced in a study of OX40 agonist ivuxolimab in advanced cancers. Sequencing was performed with immunoSEQ multiplex PCR; in TCRdb, only in-frame clones are kept and a portion is missing. The data contain approximately 60,000 clones, approximately 85% of them singletons. Sequencing used CD4+ or CD8+ T cells sorted from blood, obtained in a trial of the OX40 agonist ivuxolimab. All receptors come from an adult with an advanced solid tumor such as melanoma, head and neck, liver or kidney cancer.

This rearrangement joins TRBV7-2 to TRBJ2-2; 13 nucleotides line up with TRBD2. After removal of 5 bases from V and 3 bases from J, the junction contained 12 bases not matched to a gene. The germline V gene encodes CDR1 SGHTA and CDR2 FQGNSA. The CDR3 consists of 19 residues. The CDR3 DNA reads TGTGCCAGCAGCACACCGGGACTAGCGGGATTGAGTTACACCGGGGAGCTGTTTTTT. Protein sequence: CASSTPGLAGLSYTGELFF.

The CDR3 loop reads CASSLPRDRGRFYGYTF. CDR3 sequence (DNA): TGTGCCAGCAGTCTACCGAGGGACAGGGGGCGCTTCTATGGCTACACCTTC. The V call is TRBV28, the J call TRBJ1-2, with 12 bases that match TRBD1. This CDR3 comprises 17 residues. Germline CDR1 MDHEN, CDR2 SYDVKM. The ends lost 5 bases at V and 4 bases at J; junction bases unmatched: 11.

V gene TRBV5-4 combines with J gene TRBJ2-7; D remains unclear. The germline gives CDR1 SGHNT, CDR2 YYREEE (reference sequence). V was shortened by 0 bases and J by 0 bases, with 7 bases between the two germline ends. This CDR3 contains 14 residues. The chain's CDR3 is CASSLAGSSYEQYV. CDR3 DNA sequence: TGTGCCAGCAGCTTGGCAGGCAGCTCCTACGAGCAGTACGTC.

The V call is TRBV18, the J call TRBJ1-3; D may be TRBD1 (5 bases). V was trimmed by 0 bases and J by 7 bases, leaving 10 bases between them. Looked up from germline, CDR1 is KGHSH and CDR2 is LQKENI. The CDR3 loop spans 14 amino acids. DNA for the CDR3: TGTGCCAGCTCACCACCCCCAGGGACGAACACCATATATTTT. Translated, it gives CASSPPPGTNTIYF.

This clone is categorized as medium-sized. The genes are TRBV4-1 and TRBJ2-5; D call uncertain. The germline V gene has CDR1 MGHRA and CDR2 YSYEKL. The CDR3 runs 12 residues. V was pared by 5 bases and J by 1 base, with 5 bases between. The CDR3 sequence: CASSGGQETQYF. In nucleotides, the CDR3 is TGCGCCAGCAGCGGCGGCCAAGAGACCCAGTACTTC.

J is TRBJ2-7 and V is TRBV11-3; D uncertain. Germline V gives CDR1 SGHNT, CDR2 YENEEA. V gave up 2 bases and J gave up 0 bases, with 5 bases separating them. The CDR3 runs to 13 residues. CDR3 coding DNA: TGTGCCAGCAGCTTAACCAGCTCCTACGAGCAGTACTTC. It encodes CASSLTSSYEQYF.

The V gene is TRBV30, the J gene TRBJ1-5, with D unresolved. The CDR3 runs to 13 residues. Germline CDR1 is GTSNPN and CDR2 is SVGIG (reference sequence). The ends were cut back, 2 bases at V and 4 bases at J, with 9 bases in the middle. CDR3 bases: TGTGCCTGGAGTCCGGACGGAAATCAGCCCCAGCATTTT. This codes for CAWSPDGNQPQHF.

The V and J genes are TRBV25-1 and TRBJ2-2; possible D gene TRBD2, 5 bases. Looked up from germline, CDR1 is MGHDK and CDR2 is SYGVNS. The V gene lost 3 bases and the J gene lost 5 bases, with 10 bases spanning the gap. The CDR3 contains 14 residues. CDR3 in DNA: TGTGCCAGCAGTGAGCCTCTAGCTACCGGGGAGCTGTTTTTT. This sequence encodes CASSEPLATGELFF.